The present entry profiles one T cell receptor beta chain with its context. Its antigen is as yet unknown. This sample was taken from a study of cytomegalovirus exposure and HLA in healthy donors. The CDR3 is 14 residues long. Germline CDR1 and CDR2: MDHEN and SYDVKM. Trimming took 4 bases from V and 6 from J, leaving 15 bases between them. The PCR made use of 60 Vbeta and 13 Jbeta primers. TCRdb's table, derived via immunoSEQ multiplex PCR, lists solely in-frame clones and lacks some. The repertoire has about 78,000 clones, 63% of them found once; the top ten carry 5.7%. Overall study findings and caveats: Other equally common chains were less clonally expanded than HLA-associated TCR beta chains, a later analysis showed. A few chains tied to CMV proved CMV antigen-specific in vitro. A classifier reportedly called cytomegalovirus status with high sensitivity and specificity.

The source material was PBMCs. V usage is TRBV28 and J usage is TRBJ1-1; a weak D match, TRBD1 (5 bases). The sequence derives from a man aged 25-45 years in good health and CMV-seropositive. CDR3 nucleotides: TGTGCCAGCAGTTCCCTCGGGGGTACCGCTGAAGCTTTCTTT. Amino acids: CASSSLGGTAEAFF.